This T cell receptor (beta chain) was observed in a study of T cell responses to AZD1222 COVID-19 vaccine. General study results and limits: Sampling captured repertoires only after the peak T cell response. After two AZD1222 doses, spike-specific TCR breadth and depth rose versus day 0. Clonal diversity was possibly underestimated, and the donors were mostly white British, with more females.

This CDR3 contains 14 residues. V was cut by 3 bases and J by 2 bases, with 12 bases left in between. Germline V gene sequence: CDR1 DFQATT, CDR2 SNEGSKA (reference sequence). TCRdb's copy holds only in-frame clones and misses some; the assay was immunoSEQ multiplex PCR. The table records around 130,000 clones, 75% to 95% of them present only once. As regards this clone: Its antigen remains unknown.

This TCR came from an adult who received the AZD1222 COVID-19 vaccine. This chain connects TRBV20-1 to TRBJ2-3; TRBD2 is a possible D gene (6 bases). The specimen comprised peripheral blood, sampled 28 days after the second AZD1222 dose. The CDR3 bases are TGCAGTGCTAGTTCGGGAGATGCCACAGATACGCAGTATTTT. Amino acid sequence: CSASSGDATDTQYF.